This T cell receptor beta chain was captured in a study of cytomegalovirus exposure and HLA in healthy donors. Germline lookup yields CDR1 MNHNY and CDR2 SVGAGI (reference sequence). V shed 0 bases and J shed 1 base, with 9 bases lying between them. This CDR3 is 15 amino acids long. Vbeta (60) and Jbeta (13) primers were used in the PCR. Produced via immunoSEQ multiplex PCR; TCRdb's table is partial and in-frame only. Here the sample spans approximately 140,000 clones, under 90% being singletons. Sequenced input: PBMCs. The V call is TRBV6-6, the J call TRBJ1-1, with D unresolved. The receptor comes from a male donor in good health and CMV-seronegative. CDR3 nucleotide sequence: TGTGCCAGCAGTTACTCGATATCAGGGAACACTGAAGCTTTCTTT. Its protein product is CASSYSISGNTEAFF.